Sequencing of this T cell receptor beta chain was carried out in a study of T cell responses to AZD1222 COVID-19 vaccine. Generated by immunoSEQ multiplex PCR, the TCRdb table keeps only in-frame clones and is missing some. The data hold around 150,000 clones, with around 94% observed a single time. Germline values: CDR1 PRHDT, CDR2 FYEKMQ (reference sequence). V was pared by 3 bases and J by 5 bases, with 14 bases between. The CDR3 is made up of 14 amino acids. Study-level findings and limits: White British donors predominated, females outnumbered males, and clonal diversity was possibly underestimated. The peak T cell response came first, and repertoires were sampled only after it. Unmutated regions of variants are reportedly targeted by nearly half of spike-specific TCRs. Spike as a whole was targeted by vaccine-associated CD4 TCRs, dominant at 160-218 and 743-854.

A note on this clone: Its antigen is still unknown.

This sample comprised peripheral blood, obtained 28 days after the second AZD1222 dose. This clonotype was obtained from an adult who received the AZD1222 COVID-19 vaccine. This chain joins TRBV13 and TRBJ2-7; no reliable D call. CDR3: CASSFGGSTHEQYF. CDR3 sequence (DNA): TGTGCCAGCAGCTTCGGTGGCAGTACCCACGAGCAGTACTTC.